The 18 T cell receptor beta chains presented below share a single source sample, sequenced in a study of T cells in Graves' hyperthyroidism and ophthalmopathy. Regions amplified from RNA transcripts were the TCR beta CDR3 regions. First-round RT-PCR of the TCR CDR3 relied on the HTBI primer set. TCRdb called the multiplex PCR reads again in MiXCR, with one record for every CDR3 protein. Of a few hundred thousand distinct CDR3 sequences detected, 20% appear once; the ten largest clones hold about a quarter. The sequenced material came from blood. These receptors all come from a man aged 18-30 years with Graves' hyperthyroidism.

Ten or more counts support this clonotype. The V and J genes are TRBV6-5 and TRBJ1-6; D unresolved. CDR3 size: 16 residues. V dropped 3 bases and J dropped 1 base, with 10 bases sitting between them. In germline, CDR1 is MNHEY, CDR2 SVGAGI. The CDR3 bases are TGTGCCAGCAGTTATACCGGAGGGTCCTATAATTCACCCCTCCACTTT. This gives the protein CASSYTGGSYNSPLHF.

This clonotype was counted many times. This chain links TRBV24-1 with TRBJ2-5, with D hard to call. Germline V CDR1 and CDR2: KGHDR, SFDVKD. With 7 bases removed from V and 5 bases from J, the gap between germline ends came to 13 bases. The length of the CDR3 is 13 residues. The CDR3 nucleotides read TGTGCCACCAGACCCATGGTGGGGGAGACCCAGTACTTC. This translates into CATRPMVGETQYF.

This clonotype was recorded a few times. This rearrangement joins TRBV6-1 to TRBJ2-3, with a tentative D call TRBD1 (6 bases). This CDR3 is built from 15 residues. The germline V gene encodes CDR1 MNHNS and CDR2 SASEGT. Trimming removed 5 bases from V and 2 bases from J, with 14 bases in between. CDR3 protein: CASSPQGASTDTQYF. CDR3 nucleotides: TGTGCCAGCAGTCCACAGGGAGCGTCCACAGATACGCAGTATTTT.

The J gene is TRBJ2-7, the V gene TRBV2; 7 nucleotides agree with TRBD2. Germline CDR1 is SNHLY and CDR2 is FYNNEI. The CDR3 has 15 amino acids. The J segment lost 3 bases and the V segment lost 1 base, leaving 6 bases of the junction unmatched. CDR3 residues: CASSEEWPGGYEQYF. The CDR3 bases are TGTGCCAGCAGTGAAGAGTGGCCGGGGGGCTACGAGCAGTACTTC.

This clonotype was found many times. The DNA of the CDR3 is TGTGCCAGCAGCTTTTCACTAGCGGGGGGGACAGAGACCCAGTACTTC. This sequence encodes CASSFSLAGGTETQYF. The chain links TRBV7-2 to TRBJ2-5, with 13 bases lining up with TRBD2. The V segment lost 3 bases and the J segment 4 bases; nucleotides outside the gene matches: 5. The germline CDR1 and CDR2 sequences are SGHTA and FQGNSA. CDR3 length equals 16 residues.

The J gene is TRBJ2-7, the V gene TRBV5-1; D possibly corresponds to TRBD1 (6 bases). Germline-derived CDR1 and CDR2 are SGHRS and YFSETQ. Trimming took off 1 base at V and 0 bases at J, with 14 bases between the two ends. The CDR3 is 16 residues long. In DNA, the CDR3 is TGCGCCAGCAGCTTGACAGGGCAACCCTCCTCCTACGAGCAGTACTTC. Amino acid sequence: CASSLTGQPSSYEQYF.

This clonotype was observed at least ten times. The V call is TRBV12-3 or TRBV12-4, the J call TRBJ1-2; possibly TRBD1 for D (5 bases). CDR3 length: 12 amino acids. V lost 3 bases, J lost 6 bases, and 8 bases lay in between. CDR3 sequence (DNA): TGTGCCAGCAGTTTGTTCAGGGATGGCTACACCTTC. The encoded protein is CASSLFRDGYTF.

For the CDR3, the DNA is TGCGCCAGCAGCCAAGAGGAAAGTGAAGCGGGGTACATTCAGTACTTC. Encoded protein: CASSQEESEAGYIQYF. The rearrangement links TRBV4-3 to TRBJ2-4, with TRBD2 matching 7 bases. V lost 0 bases to trimming and J lost 8 bases; unmatched junction nucleotides: 10. This CDR3 region has 16 residues. Germline V gives CDR1 LGHNA, CDR2 YSLEER.

This clonotype was observed a few times. Without the conserved terminal phenylalanine or tryptophan, this CDR3 likely stems from a read error. No DNA is shown, since the ends of the CDR3 on it are uncertain; the CDR3 is the one TCRdb lists. The chain links TRBV19 to TRBJ1-5. The CDR3 spans 15 amino acids, including both terminal residues. Germline V gives CDR1 LNHDA, CDR2 SQIVND (reference sequence). CDR3 loop: CASSLWPTQGQPQQL.

At least ten counts were recorded for this clonotype. This rearrangement joins TRBV27 to TRBJ1-5, with 11 bases identical to TRBD1. The CDR3 length is 16 residues. CDR1 and CDR2 (germline): MNHEY, SMNVEV (reference sequence). V dropped 5 bases and J dropped 7; count of bases not matched to a gene: 10. CDR3 nucleotides: TGTGCCAGCAGTCCATCCCGGACAGGGGGCTTCCAGCCCCAGCATTTT. Its protein product is CASSPSRTGGFQPQHF.

This clonotype was detected many times. This sequence joins TRBV2 and TRBJ1-1; D is possibly TRBD1 (5 bases). V lost 2 bases and J lost 2, with 12 bases in between. This CDR3 has 15 amino acids. CDR1 and CDR2 (germline): SNHLY, FYNNEI. CDR3 residues: CASSEWARANTEAFF. The CDR3 DNA reads as TGTGCCAGCAGTGAATGGGCCAGGGCCAACACTGAAGCTTTCTTT.

V is TRBV11-2 and J is TRBJ2-7, with D maybe TRBD1 (6 bases). There are 13 residues in the CDR3. Trimming left V 6 bases short and J 1 base short, with 10 bases between. Per the germline V gene, CDR1 is SGHAT and CDR2 is FQNNGV. The CDR3 nucleotides are TGTGCCAGCAGGGGGGCGCATTCCTACGAGCAGTACTTC. This translates into CASRGAHSYEQYF.

This clonotype was picked up a small number of times. Sequence at one end of the junction differs from germline and may be a read error. This chain connects TRBV20-1 to TRBJ2-3; TRBD2 matches at 7 bases. Germline V gene sequence: CDR1 DFQATT, CDR2 SNEGSKA (reference sequence). This CDR3 is built from 14 residues. CDR3 sequence (DNA): TGCAGTGTTAGAAGCGGGGTCTTCGCAGATACGCAGTATTTT. Its protein is CSVRSGVFADTQYF.

This chain links TRBV6-1 with TRBJ1-5; TRBD1 matches at 8 bases. This CDR3 has 14 residues. The V and J ends lost 7 bases and 5 bases, in that order; junction bases with no gene match: 7. Looked up from germline, CDR1 is MNHNS and CDR2 is SASEGT. CDR3 bases: TGTGCCAGCACCAAAGGACAGGGCGATCAGCCCCAGCATTTT. It codes for CASTKGQGDQPQHF.

The genes are TRBV28 and TRBJ1-3, with TRBD1 matching over 10 bases. The CDR3 sequence is 15 residues long. Germline CDR1 is MDHEN and CDR2 is SYDVKM. V was pared by 6 bases and J by 9 bases, with 11 bases of the junction left unmatched. CDR3 residues: CASSPGTGALFTIYF. In DNA, the CDR3 is TGTGCCAGCAGCCCTGGGACAGGGGCCTTGTTCACCATATATTTT.

The chain is built from TRBV18 and TRBJ2-5; D gene unclear. The V gene lost 1 base and the J gene lost 4 bases, with 19 bases spanning the gap. This CDR3 has 17 amino acids. The germline CDR1 and CDR2 sequences are KGHSH and LQKENI. CDR3 loop: CASSPLGRFSGSETQYF. The CDR3 nucleotides are TGTGCCAGCTCACCACTCGGAAGGTTTTCTGGGTCAGAGACCCAGTACTTC. Combining the CDR3 with reference TRBV18 and TRBJ2-5 gives the whole variable domain NAGVMQNPRHLVRRRGQEARLRCSPMKGHSHVYWYRQLPEEGLKFMVYLQKENIIDESGMPKERFSAEFPKEGPSILRIQQVVRGDSAAYFCASSPLGRFSGSETQYFGPGTRLLVL.

This clonotype was counted ten times or more. The chain recombines TRBV7-2 with TRBJ1-1; 9 nucleotides agree with TRBD1. The CDR3 length is 14 residues. CDR1 and CDR2 (germline): SGHTA, FQGNSA. The J segment lost 5 bases and the V segment lost 5 bases, leaving 6 bases of the junction unmatched. In DNA, the CDR3 is TGTGCCAGCAGCACGAGACAGGGGGTGACTGAAGCTTTCTTT. Encoded protein: CASSTRQGVTEAFF.

This clonotype was found a few times. The chain links TRBV19 to TRBJ1-1, with a tentative D call TRBD1 (5 bases). Germline-derived CDR1 and CDR2 are LNHDA and SQIVND (reference sequence). The CDR3 extends over 11 amino acids. V was pared by 3 bases and J by 7 bases, with 6 bases between. CDR3 loop: CASSIDSEAFF. The CDR3 DNA reads TGTGCCAGTAGTATTGACAGTGAAGCTTTCTTT. The entire variable domain, with the rest obtained from reference TRBV19 and TRBJ1-1, is as follows: DGGITQSPKYLFRKEGQNVTLSCEQNLNHDAMYWYRQDPGQGLRLIYYSQIVNDFQKGDIAEGYSVSREKKESFPLTVTSAQKNPTAFYLCASSIDSEAFFGQGTRLTVV.